The TCR beta chain under discussion was sequenced for a study of blood T cell repertoires in COVID-19. Overall study: COVID-19 samples collected from the United States, Italy and Spain covered acute and convalescent phases.

As to this clone: No DNA is shown, since the ends of the CDR3 on it are uncertain; the CDR3 is the one TCRdb lists.

Data came from immunoSEQ multiplex PCR; TCRdb stores just in-frame clones and leaves some out. The top ten clones hold 4.3% of a sample with 250,000 to 350,000 clones, approximately 83% of them seen once. 15 amino acids form the CDR3, both terminal residues included. V usage is TRBV21-1 and J usage is TRBJ2-7; no DNA check was done on the table's D call, TRBD1. TRBV21-1 is given as a pseudogene. This clonotype originated in a woman between 25 and 40 years old who had recovered from COVID-19. Sample: PBMCs or T cells enriched from blood (not recorded which). The CDR3 sequence is CASSKVGQGAYEQYF.